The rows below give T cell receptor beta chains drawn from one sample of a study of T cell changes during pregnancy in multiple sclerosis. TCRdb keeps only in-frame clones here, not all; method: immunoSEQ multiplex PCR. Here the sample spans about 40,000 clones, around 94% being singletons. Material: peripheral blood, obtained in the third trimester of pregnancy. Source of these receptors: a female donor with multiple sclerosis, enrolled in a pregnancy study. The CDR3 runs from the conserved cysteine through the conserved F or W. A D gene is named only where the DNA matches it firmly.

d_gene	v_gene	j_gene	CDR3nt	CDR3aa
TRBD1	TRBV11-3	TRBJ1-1	TGTGCCAGCAGCCCCCGACAGGGGGTAGGTATGGACACTGAAGCTTTCTTT	CASSPRQGVGMDTEAFF
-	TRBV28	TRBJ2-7	TGTGCCAGCAGTTTATCCGGGAACTCGCCCTATGAGCAGTACTTC	CASSLSGNSPYEQYF
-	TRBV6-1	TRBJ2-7	TGTGCCAGCGGACAGCGCTACTACGAGCAGTACTTC	CASGQRYYEQYF
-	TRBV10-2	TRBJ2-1	TGCGCCAGCAGTGAGTCGACGGCAGGATTCTACAATGAGCAGTTCTTC	CASSESTAGFYNEQFF
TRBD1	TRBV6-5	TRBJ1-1	TGTGCCAGCAGTCCTGGGACAGGGAGGACCACTGAAGCTTTCTTT	CASSPGTGRTTEAFF
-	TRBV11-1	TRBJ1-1	TGTGCCAGCAGCTTAGCATCTCGGACTGAAGCTTTCTTT	CASSLASRTEAFF
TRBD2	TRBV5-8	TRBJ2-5	TGTGCCAGCAGCTTGGGCGGGGGACCACCAGAGACCCAGTACTTC	CASSLGGGPPETQYF
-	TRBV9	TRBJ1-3	TGTGCCAGCAGCGTACAAGGCTGGGGAGACACCATATATTTT	CASSVQGWGDTIYF
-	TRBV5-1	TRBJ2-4	TGCGCCAGCAGCCCAGGATACAGGGCGCGTGGGGACATTCAGTACTTC	CASSPGYRARGDIQYF
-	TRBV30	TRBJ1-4	TGTGCCTCCTCTGGGACACAAAGGGTCAACGAAAAACTGTTTTTT	CASSGTQRVNEKLFF
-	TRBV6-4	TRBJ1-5	TGTGCCAGCAGTGACTCCCGCCGGGATTTTAGCAATCAGCCCCAGCATTTT	CASSDSRRDFSNQPQHF
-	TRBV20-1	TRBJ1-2	TGCAGCGAAGGCGGGGGGAGTGGCTACACCTTC	CSEGGGSGYTF
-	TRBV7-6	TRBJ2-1	TGTGCCAGCAGCTTAGAGAGACTGCCAACTTACAATGAGCAGTTCTTC	CASSLERLPTYNEQFF